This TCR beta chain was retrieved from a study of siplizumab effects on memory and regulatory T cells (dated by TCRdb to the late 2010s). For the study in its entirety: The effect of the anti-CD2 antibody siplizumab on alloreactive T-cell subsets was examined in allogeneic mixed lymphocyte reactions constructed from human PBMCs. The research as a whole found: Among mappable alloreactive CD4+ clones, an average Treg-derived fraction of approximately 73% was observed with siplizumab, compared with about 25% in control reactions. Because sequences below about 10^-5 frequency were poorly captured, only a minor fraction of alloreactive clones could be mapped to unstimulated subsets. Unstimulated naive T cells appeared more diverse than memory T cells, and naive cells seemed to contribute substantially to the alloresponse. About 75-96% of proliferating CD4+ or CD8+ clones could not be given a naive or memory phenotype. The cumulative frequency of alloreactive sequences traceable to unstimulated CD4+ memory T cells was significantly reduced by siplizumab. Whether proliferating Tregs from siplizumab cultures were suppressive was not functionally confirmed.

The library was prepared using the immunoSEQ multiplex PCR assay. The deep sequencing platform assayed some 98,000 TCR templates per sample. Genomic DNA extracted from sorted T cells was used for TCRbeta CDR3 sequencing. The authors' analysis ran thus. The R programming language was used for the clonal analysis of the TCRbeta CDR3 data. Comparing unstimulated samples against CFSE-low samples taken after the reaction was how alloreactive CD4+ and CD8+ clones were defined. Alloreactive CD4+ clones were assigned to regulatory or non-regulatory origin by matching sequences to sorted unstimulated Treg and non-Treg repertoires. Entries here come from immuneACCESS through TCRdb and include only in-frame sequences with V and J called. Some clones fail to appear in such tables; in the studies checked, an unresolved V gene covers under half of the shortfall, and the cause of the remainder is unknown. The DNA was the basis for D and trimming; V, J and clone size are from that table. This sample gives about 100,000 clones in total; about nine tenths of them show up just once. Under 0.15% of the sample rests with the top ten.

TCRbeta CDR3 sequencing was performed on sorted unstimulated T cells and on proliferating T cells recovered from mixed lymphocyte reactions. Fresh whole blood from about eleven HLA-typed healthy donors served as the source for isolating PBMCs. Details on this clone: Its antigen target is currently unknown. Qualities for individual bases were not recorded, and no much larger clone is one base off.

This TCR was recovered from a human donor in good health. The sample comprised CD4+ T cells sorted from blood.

CDR3 loop: CASSGGLGTGELFF. The DNA sequence is TGTGCCAGCAGTGGAGGGCTTGGCACCGGGGAGCTGTTTTTT. The chain joins TRBV2 to TRBJ2-2, with TRBD2 tentatively as D gene (5 bases match). V drops 4 bases and J drops 4 bases, leaving 10 bases in between. The germline V gene encodes CDR1 SNHLY and CDR2 FYNNEI. Its CDR3 holds 14 amino acids, cysteine through phenylalanine. The DNA shown is the 42-base CDR3, in frame from base 1.